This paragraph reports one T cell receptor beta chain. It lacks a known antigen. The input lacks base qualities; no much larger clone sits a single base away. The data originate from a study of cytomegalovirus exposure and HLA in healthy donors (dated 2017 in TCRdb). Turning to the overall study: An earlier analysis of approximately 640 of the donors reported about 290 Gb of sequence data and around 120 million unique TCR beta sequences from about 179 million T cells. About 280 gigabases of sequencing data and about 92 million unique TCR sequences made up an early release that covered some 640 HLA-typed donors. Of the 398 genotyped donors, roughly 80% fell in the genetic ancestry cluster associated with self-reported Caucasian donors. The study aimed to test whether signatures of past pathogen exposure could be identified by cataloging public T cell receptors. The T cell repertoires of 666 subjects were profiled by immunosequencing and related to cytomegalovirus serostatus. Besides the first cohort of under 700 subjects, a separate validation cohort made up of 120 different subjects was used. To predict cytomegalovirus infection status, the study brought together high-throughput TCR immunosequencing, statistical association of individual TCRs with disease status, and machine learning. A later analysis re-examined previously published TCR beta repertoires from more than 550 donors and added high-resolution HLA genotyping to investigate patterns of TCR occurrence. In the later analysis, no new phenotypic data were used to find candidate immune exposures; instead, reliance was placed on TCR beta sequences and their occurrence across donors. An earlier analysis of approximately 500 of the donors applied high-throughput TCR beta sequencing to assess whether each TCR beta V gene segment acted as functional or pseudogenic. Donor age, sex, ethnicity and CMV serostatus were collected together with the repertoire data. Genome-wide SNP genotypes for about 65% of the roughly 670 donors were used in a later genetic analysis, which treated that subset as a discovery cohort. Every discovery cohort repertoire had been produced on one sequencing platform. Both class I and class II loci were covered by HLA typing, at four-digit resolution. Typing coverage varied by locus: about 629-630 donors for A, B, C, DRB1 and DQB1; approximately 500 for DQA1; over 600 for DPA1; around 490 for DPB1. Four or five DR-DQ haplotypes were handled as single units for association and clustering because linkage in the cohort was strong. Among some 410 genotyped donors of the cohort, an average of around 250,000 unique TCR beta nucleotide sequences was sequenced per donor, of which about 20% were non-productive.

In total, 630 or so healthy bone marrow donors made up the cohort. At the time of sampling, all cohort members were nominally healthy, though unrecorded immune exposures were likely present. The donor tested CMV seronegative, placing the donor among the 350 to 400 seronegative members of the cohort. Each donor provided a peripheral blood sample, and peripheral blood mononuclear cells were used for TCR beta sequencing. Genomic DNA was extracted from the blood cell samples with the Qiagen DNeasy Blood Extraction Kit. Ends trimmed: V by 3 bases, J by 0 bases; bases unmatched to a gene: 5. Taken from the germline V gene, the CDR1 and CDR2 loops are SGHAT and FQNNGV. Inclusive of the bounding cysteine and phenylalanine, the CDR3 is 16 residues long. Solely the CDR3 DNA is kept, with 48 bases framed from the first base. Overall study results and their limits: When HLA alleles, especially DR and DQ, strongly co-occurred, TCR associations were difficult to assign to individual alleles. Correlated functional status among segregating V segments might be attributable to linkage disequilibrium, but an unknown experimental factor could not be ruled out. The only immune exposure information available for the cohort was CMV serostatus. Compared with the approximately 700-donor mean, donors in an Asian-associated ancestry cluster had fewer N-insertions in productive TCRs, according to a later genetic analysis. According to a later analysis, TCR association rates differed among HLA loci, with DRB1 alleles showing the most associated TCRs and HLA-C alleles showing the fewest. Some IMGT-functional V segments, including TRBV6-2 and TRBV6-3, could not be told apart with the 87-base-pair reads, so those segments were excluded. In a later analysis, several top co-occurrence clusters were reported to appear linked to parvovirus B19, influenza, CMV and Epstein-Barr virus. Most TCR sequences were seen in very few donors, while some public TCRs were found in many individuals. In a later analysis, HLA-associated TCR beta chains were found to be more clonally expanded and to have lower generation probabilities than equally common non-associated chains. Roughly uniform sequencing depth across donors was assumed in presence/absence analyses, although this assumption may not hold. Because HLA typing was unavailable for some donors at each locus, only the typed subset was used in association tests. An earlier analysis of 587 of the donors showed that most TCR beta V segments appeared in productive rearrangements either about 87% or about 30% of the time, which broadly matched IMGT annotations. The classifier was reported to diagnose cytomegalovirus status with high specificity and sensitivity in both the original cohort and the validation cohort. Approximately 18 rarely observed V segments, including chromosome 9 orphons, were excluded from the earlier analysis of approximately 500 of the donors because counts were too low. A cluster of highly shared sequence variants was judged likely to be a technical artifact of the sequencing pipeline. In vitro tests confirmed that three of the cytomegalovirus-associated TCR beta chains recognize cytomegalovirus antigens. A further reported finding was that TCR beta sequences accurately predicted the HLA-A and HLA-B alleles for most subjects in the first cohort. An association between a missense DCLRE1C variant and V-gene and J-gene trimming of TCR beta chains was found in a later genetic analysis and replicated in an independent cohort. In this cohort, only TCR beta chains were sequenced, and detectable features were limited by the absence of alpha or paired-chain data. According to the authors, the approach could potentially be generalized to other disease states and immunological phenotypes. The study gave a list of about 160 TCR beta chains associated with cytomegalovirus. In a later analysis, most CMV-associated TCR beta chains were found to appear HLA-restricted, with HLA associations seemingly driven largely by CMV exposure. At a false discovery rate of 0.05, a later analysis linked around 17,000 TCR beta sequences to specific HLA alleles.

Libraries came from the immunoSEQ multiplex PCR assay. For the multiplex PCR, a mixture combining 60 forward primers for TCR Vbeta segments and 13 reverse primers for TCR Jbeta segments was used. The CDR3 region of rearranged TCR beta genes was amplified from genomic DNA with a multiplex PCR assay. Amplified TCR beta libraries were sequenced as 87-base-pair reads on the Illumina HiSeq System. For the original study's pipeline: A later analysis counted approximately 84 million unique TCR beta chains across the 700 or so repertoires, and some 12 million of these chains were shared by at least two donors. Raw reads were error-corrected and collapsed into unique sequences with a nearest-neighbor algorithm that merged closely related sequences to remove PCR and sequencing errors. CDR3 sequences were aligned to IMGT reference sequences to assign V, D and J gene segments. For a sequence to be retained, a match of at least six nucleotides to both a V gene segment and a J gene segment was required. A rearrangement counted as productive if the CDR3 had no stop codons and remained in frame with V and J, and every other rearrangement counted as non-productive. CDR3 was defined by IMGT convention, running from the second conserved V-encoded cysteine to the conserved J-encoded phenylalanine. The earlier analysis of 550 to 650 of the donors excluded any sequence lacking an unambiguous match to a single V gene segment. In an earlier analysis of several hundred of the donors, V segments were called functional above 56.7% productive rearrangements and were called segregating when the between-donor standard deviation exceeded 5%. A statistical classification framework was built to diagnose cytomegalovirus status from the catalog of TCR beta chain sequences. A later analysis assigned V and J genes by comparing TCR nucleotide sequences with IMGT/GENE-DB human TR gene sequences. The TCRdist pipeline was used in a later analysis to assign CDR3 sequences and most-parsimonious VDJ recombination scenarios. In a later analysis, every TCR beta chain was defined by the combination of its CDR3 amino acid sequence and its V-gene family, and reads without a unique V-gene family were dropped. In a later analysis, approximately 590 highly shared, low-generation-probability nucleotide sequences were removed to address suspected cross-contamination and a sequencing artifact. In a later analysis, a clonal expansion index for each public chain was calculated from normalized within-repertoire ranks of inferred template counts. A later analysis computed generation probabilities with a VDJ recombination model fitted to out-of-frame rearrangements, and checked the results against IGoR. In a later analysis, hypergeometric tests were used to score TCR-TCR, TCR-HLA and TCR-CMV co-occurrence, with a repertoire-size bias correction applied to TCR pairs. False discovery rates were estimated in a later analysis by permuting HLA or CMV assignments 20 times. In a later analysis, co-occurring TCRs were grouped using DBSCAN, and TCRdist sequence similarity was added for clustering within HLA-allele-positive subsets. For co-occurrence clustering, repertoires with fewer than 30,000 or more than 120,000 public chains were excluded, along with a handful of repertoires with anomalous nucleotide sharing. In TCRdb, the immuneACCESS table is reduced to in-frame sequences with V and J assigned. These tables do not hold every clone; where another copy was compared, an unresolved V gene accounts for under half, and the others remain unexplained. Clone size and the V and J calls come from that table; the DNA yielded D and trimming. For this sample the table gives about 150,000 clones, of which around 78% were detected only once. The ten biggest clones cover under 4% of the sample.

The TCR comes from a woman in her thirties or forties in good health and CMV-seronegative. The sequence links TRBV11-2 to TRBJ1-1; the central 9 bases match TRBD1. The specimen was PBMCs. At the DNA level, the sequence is TGTGCCAGCAGCTTCACAGGGGGCATGGTGAACACTGAAGCTTTCTTT. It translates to CASSFTGGMVNTEAFF.